This is a list of T cell receptor beta chains from one sample in a study of blood T cell repertoires in COVID-19. The table came from immunoSEQ multiplex PCR; TCRdb's copy has only in-frame clones and leaves some out. The sample includes tens of thousands of clones, roughly 87% of them seen just once. The material sequenced was peripheral blood. The origin of the receptors is a human donor in a cohort sampled during active COVID-19. Each CDR3 is given with its conserved first and last residue. A D gene is named only where the DNA matches it firmly. Rows give clone size only sometimes, using once, few, many, or a class for an expanded clone.

size	V	length	J	D	CDR3	DNA
NA	TRBV18	15	TRBJ2-1	TRBD1	CASSPRDRAYNEQFF	TGTGCCAGCTCACCCCGGGACAGGGCCTACAATGAGCAGTTCTTC
NA	TRBV13	13	TRBJ2-5	NA	CASSPGAGETQYF	TGTGCCAGCAGCCCGGGAGCAGGGGAGACCCAGTACTTC
NA	TRBV5-1	14	TRBJ2-3	NA	CASSLAGVADTQYF	TGCGCCAGCAGCTTGGCGGGGGTGGCAGATACGCAGTATTTT
NA	TRBV19	13	TRBJ1-2	NA	CASLARDSYGYTF	TGTGCCAGTTTGGCCAGGGACTCCTATGGCTACACCTTC
NA	TRBV3-1/TRBV3-2	15	TRBJ1-5	NA	CASSQGLEQNQPQHF	TGTGCCAGCAGCCAAGGTCTGGAACAGAATCAGCCCCAGCATTTT
NA	TRBV6-6	15	TRBJ2-7	NA	CASSLQGSGHYEQYF	TGTGCCAGCAGTTTGCAGGGAAGCGGGCACTACGAGCAGTACTTC
NA	TRBV29-1	11	TRBJ2-3	NA	CSARESDTQYF	TGCAGCGCTAGGGAGTCAGATACGCAGTATTTT
NA	TRBV6-6	13	TRBJ1-4	NA	CASSFAGWEKLFF	TGTGCCAGCAGTTTCGCAGGGTGGGAAAAACTGTTTTTT
NA	TRBV11-2	17	TRBJ2-7	TRBD2	CASSLALVAGGTYEQYF	TGTGCCAGCAGCTTAGCATTGGTAGCGGGAGGGACCTACGAGCAGTACTTC
NA	TRBV7-9	16	TRBJ2-3	TRBD2	CASSLRGDANVDTQYF	TGTGCCAGCAGCCTTCGGGGGGACGCGAATGTTGATACGCAGTATTTT
once	TRBV7-3	16	TRBJ1-1	TRBD1	CASSTDRVVSVTEAFF	TGTGCCAGCAGCACGGACAGGGTTGTTTCGGTGACTGAAGCTTTCTTT